This TCR beta chain was identified during a study of CD8+CD57+ T cells in acquired aplastic anemia. The V gene lost 0 bases and the J gene lost 3 bases, with 12 bases spanning the gap. The CDR3 extends over 15 amino acids. Germline lookup yields CDR1 SGDLS and CDR2 YYNGEE. Investigators profiled TCR beta VDJ and CDR3 from genomic DNA template. Using its own MiXCR run on the reads, TCRdb lists one record per CDR3 protein. Counted here are about 81,000 distinct CDR3 sequences, approximately 45% occurring once; the ten biggest clones make up about 66%. This receptor was obtained from a human donor in good health, serving as a control. The chain has TRBV9 and TRBJ1-2, with unresolved D. Sample: sorted CD4+, CD8+, or CD8+CD57+ T cells (not recorded which) from PBMCs. The DNA of the CDR3 is TGTGCCAGCAGCGTAGGAAACACCTACCACTATGGCTACACCTTC. As protein: CASSVGNTYHYGYTF.